The clone carrying this TCR beta chain was observed a few times. Its antigen is unidentified. Sequencing of cultured CD4+ T cell DNA used the Oncomine TCR Beta short-read assay. TCRdb reanalysed the PCR reads using MiXCR and keeps one entry per CDR3 protein. This sample carries around 3,600 distinct CDR3 sequences, 37% of them seen once, and the ten largest clones take 31%. Indicated treatment: approximately nine-day PBMC culture with coronavirus spike peptide pools or control peptides (ViraFEST assay). The sample is drawn from a study of vaccination and CD4 T cells after COVID-19. V was shortened by 4 bases and J by 0 bases, with 4 bases between the two germline ends. Per germline, CDR1 ENHRY and CDR2 SYGVKD. CDR3 length equals 12 residues.

The sequencing input was CD4+ T cells from blood, cultured in vitro. The clonotype was recovered from a human donor who had recovered from COVID-19. This chain uses TRBV10-3 with TRBJ2-7, with D unresolved. The CDR3 spells CAISGDSYEQYF. DNA for the CDR3: TGTGCCATCAGTGGTGACTCCTACGAGCAGTACTTC.